The TCR beta chain under discussion was sequenced for a study of blood T cell repertoires in COVID-19. Using immunoSEQ multiplex PCR, the repertoire was profiled, and TCRdb retains in-frame clones only, with some absent. The repertoire holds about 36,000 clones, with approximately 80% as singletons. The CDR3 has 14 residues. Germline V gene sequence: CDR1 SGHAT, CDR2 FQNNGV. Trimming left V 5 bases short and J 2 bases short, with 9 bases between. This chain connects TRBV11-2 to TRBJ1-4; maybe TRBD1 (5 bases). This clonotype originated in a human donor in a cohort sampled during active COVID-19. The sample comprised peripheral blood. CDR3 loop: CASSRGWTNEKLFF. CDR3 nucleotides: TGTGCCAGCAGCCGGGGGTGGACTAATGAAAAACTGTTTTTT.